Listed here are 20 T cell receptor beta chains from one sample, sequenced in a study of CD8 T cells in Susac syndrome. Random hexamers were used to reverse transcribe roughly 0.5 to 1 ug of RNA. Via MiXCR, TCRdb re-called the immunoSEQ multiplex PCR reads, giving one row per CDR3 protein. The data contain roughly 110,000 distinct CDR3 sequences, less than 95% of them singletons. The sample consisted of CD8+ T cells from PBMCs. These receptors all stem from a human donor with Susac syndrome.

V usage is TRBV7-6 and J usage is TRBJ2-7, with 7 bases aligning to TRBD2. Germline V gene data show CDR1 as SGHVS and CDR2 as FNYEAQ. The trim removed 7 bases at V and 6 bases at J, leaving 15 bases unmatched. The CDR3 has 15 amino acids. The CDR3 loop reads CASTSAPVSGGEQYF. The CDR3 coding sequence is TGTGCCAGCACCTCAGCCCCGGTCTCGGGGGGCGAGCAGTACTTC.

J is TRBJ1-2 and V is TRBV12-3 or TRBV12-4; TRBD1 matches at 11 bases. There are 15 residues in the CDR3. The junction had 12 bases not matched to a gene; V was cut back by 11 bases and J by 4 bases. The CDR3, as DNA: TGTGCCTGCTCCCGTGGACAGGGGGCAGCCTATGGCTACACCTTC. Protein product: CACSRGQGAAYGYTF.

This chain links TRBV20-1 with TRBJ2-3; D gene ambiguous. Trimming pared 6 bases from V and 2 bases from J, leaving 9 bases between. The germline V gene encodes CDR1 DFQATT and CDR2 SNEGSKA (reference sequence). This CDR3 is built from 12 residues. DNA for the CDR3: TGCAGTGCCCCGGCAATCACAGATACGCAGTATTTT. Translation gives CSAPAITDTQYF.

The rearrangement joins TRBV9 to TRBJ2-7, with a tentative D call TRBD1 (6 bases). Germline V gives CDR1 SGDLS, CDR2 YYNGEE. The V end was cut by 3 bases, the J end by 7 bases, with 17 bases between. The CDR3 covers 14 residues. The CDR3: CASSAGAPREEQYF. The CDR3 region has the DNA TGTGCCAGCAGCGCAGGGGCCCCCAGGGAGGAGCAGTACTTC.

Here the CDR3 DNA reads TGTGCCAGCAGCTTAAGGGGGGGACCCGCTGGGGCCAACGTCCTGACTTTC. This translates into CASSLRGGPAGANVLTF. This chain links TRBV13 with TRBJ2-6; tentatively, D is TRBD2 (7 bases). V was shortened by 2 bases and J by 2 bases, with 13 bases between the two germline ends. Germline CDR1 reads PRHDT; CDR2 reads FYEKMQ (reference sequence). The CDR3 spans 17 residues.

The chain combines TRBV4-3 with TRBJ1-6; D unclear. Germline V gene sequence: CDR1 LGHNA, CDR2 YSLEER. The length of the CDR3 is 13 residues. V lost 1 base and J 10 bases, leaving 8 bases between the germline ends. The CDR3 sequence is CASSQGPRSPLHF. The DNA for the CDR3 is TGCGCCAGCAGCCAAGGACCTCGCTCACCCCTCCACTTT.

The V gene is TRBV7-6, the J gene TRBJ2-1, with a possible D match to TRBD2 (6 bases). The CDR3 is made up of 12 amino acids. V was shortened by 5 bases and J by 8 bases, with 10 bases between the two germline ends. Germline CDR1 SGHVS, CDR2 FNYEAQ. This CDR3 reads CASSVGGYEQFF. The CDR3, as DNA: TGTGCCAGCAGCGTAGGAGGGTATGAGCAGTTCTTC.

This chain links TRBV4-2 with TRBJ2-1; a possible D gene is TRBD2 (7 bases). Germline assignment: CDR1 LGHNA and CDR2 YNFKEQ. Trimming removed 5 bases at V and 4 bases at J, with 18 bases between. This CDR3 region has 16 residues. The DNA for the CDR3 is TGTGCCAGCAGCGAAGCTCAAGGGGGGGGGTACAATGAGCAGTTCTTC. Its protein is CASSEAQGGGYNEQFF.

The CDR3 DNA reads as TGTGCCAGCAGCTACTCCGGGACCCCTGGGGCCAACGTCCTGACTTTC. Translated: CASSYSGTPGANVLTF. This sequence joins TRBV5-4 and TRBJ2-6; D tentatively reads TRBD1 or TRBD2 (5 bases each). This CDR3 has 16 residues. The germline V gene encodes CDR1 SGHNT and CDR2 YYREEE (reference sequence). V was shortened by 3 bases and J by 2 bases, with 12 bases between the two germline ends. The whole variable domain, filled in from reference TRBV5-4 and TRBJ2-6, reads ETGVTQSPTHLIKTRGQQVTLRCSSQSGHNTVSWYQQALGQGPQFIFQYYREEENGRGNFPPRFSGLQFPNYSSELNVNALELDDSALYLCASSYSGTPGANVLTFGAGSRLTVL.

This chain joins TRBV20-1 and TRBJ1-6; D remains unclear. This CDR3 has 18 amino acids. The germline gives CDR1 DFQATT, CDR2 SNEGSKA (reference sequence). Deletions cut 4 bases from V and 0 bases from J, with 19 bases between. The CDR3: CSATNLGPTDSYNSPLHF. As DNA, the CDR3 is TGCAGTGCTACAAATCTAGGCCCGACCGACTCCTATAATTCACCCCTCCACTTT.

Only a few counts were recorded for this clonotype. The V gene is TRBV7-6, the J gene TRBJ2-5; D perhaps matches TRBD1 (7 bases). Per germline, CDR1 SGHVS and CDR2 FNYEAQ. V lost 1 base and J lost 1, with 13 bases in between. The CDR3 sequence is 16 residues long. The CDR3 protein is CASSLEAGTVQETQYF. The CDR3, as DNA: TGTGCCAGCAGCTTAGAGGCGGGGACAGTCCAAGAGACCCAGTACTTC.

CDR3 bases: TGTGCCCAACGTGGGACGAACACTGAAGCTTTCTTT. This sequence encodes CAQRGTNTEAFF. The chain combines TRBV5-4 with TRBJ1-1; D possibly corresponds to TRBD1 (5 bases). The V end lost 10 bases, the J end lost 1 base, and 11 bases lay between the germline ends. The CDR3 consists of 12 residues. Germline CDR1 and CDR2: SGHNT and YYREEE (reference sequence).

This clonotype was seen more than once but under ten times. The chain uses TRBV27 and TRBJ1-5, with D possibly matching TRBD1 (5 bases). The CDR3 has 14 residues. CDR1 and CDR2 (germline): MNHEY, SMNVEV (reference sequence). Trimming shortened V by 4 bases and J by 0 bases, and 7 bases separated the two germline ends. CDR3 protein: CASSSQGSNQPQHF. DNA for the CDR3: TGTGCCAGCAGTTCTCAGGGTAGCAATCAGCCCCAGCATTTT.

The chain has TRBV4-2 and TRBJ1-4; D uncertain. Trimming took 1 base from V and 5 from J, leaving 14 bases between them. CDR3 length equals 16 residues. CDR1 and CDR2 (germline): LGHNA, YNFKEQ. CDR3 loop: CASSQGSRTENEKLFF. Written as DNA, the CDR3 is TGTGCCAGCAGCCAAGGAAGTCGAACCGAAAATGAAAAACTGTTTTTT.

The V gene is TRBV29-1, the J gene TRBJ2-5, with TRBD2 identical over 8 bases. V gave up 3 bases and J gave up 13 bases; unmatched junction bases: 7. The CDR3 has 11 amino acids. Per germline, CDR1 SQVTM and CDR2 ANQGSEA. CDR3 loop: CSVDEAGARYF. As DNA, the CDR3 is TGCAGCGTTGATGAAGCGGGGGCGAGGTACTTC.

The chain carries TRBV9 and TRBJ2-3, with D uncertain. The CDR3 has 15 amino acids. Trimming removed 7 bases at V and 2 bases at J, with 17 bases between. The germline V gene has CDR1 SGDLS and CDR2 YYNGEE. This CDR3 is CASGGALSSTDTQYF. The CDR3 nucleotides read TGTGCCAGCGGCGGCGCCTTATCTTCCACAGATACGCAGTATTTT.

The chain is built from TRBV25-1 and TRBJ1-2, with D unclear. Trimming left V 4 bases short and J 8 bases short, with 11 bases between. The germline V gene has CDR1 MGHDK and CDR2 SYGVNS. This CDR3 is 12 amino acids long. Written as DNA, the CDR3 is TGTGCCAGCAGTGGGGGAAGGGAGGGCTACACCTTC. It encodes CASSGGREGYTF.

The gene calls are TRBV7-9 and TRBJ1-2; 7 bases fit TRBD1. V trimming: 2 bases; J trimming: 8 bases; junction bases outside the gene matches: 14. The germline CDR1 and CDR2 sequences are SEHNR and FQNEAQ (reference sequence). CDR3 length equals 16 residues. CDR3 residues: CASSLPGLTGVEGYTF. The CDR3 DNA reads TGTGCCAGCAGCTTACCTGGCCTCACAGGGGTGGAAGGCTACACCTTC.

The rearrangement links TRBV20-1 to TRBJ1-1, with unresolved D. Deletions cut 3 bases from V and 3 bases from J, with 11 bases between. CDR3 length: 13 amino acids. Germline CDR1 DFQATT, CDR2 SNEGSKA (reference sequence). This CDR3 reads CSASTHLDTEAFF. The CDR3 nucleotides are TGCAGTGCTAGTACTCACTTGGACACTGAAGCTTTCTTT.

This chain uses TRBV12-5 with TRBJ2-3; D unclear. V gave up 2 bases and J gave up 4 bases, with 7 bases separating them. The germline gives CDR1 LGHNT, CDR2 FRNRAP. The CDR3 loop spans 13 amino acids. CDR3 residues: CASGLHESDTQYF. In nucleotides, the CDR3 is TGTGCTAGTGGTTTGCACGAATCAGATACGCAGTATTTT.